Below, one T cell receptor (beta chain) is given with its context. This clonotype was seen many times. It has no known antigen specificity. Base qualities are not provided; no much larger clone lies one nucleotide away. This entry is derived from a study of CD8 T cells in ankylosing spondylitis (dated by TCRdb to about 2017). Looking at the study overall: T cell receptor beta repertoires were profiled in healthy donors and ankylosing spondylitis patients so that disease-linked TCR variants could be found. In total, the full study cohort was made up of over a hundred healthy donors and 25 to 30 ankylosing spondylitis patients. Peripheral blood was sampled, and synovial fluid was additionally collected from ankylosing spondylitis patients.

CDR1 and CDR2 were assigned from the germline V gene (reference sequence) as MNHNY and SVGAGI. Inclusive of the bounding cysteine and phenylalanine, the CDR3 is 14 residues long. CDR3 DNA is the only sequence kept; it has 42 bases, read in frame from the first base. V has 6 bases trimmed and J has 7 bases trimmed; junction bases matching no gene number 9. Here is what the overall study found, with its caveats: A CD8+ phenotype was shown by the disease-linked clones, which were found at relatively low frequencies in peripheral blood. Some motif variants were previously reported in synovial fluid and blood of reactive arthritis patients, suggesting common disease-initiation mechanisms. According to the report, matched synovial fluid samples from ankylosing spondylitis patients were significantly enriched for the disease-linked clones. A TCR beta motif of eight highly homologous amino acid variants appeared characteristic of blood from ankylosing spondylitis patients.

For sequencing, an Illumina HiSeq 2500 was employed. Quantitative 5'-RACE with molecular barcodes was the method used to prepare the TCR beta libraries. The authors' pipeline ran thus. A new computational method, built on a probabilistic model of VDJ rearrangement, was used to identify disease-linked TCR variants. The public reads were quality trimmed at Q25 with fastp and then assembled into clones with MiXCR by TCRdb, keeping productive beta chains. Each CDR3 protein appears once, grouped with its most common genes and DNA. TCRdb, rather than the study authors, made the V and J calls. The sample table lists 200,000 or so distinct CDR3 sequences, about 18% of them with a count of one. The ten largest clones capture 3.5% to 5% of the sample.

The chain is assembled from TRBV6-6 and TRBJ2-3, and 8 junctional nucleotides match TRBD1. This receptor was identified in a male donor between 10 and 30 years old with ankylosing spondylitis or in good health (not recorded which). Donor details come from another sample of the same person, matched by shared clones. Sequenced input: blood, either unsorted or a sorted T cell fraction (not recorded which). In nucleotide form, the sequence is TGTGCCAGCAGGACAGGGGATCCCCCAAATACGCAGTATTTT. Translated, it reads CASRTGDPPNTQYF.